What follows is one T cell receptor beta chain and its context. Its antigen is not identified. The sample originates from a study of tumor-infiltrating lymphocytes in primary liver carcinoma. About the study: Stage T1-T3 N0M0 and a size of about 4 to 11 cm characterized the tumors. Study-wide results and limits: Pairs comparing tumor with adjacent tissue or blood overlapped less than pairs drawn from tumor regions.

Germline DNA was also extracted, with blood RNA taken from unsorted whole blood. Total RNA (approximately 450 ng) served as template for TCR beta cDNA synthesis primed by a constant-region primer. Three nested multiplex PCR rounds, a slightly modified ARM-PCR, produced the libraries for TCR beta. A C-beta reverse primer and TRBV1-TRBV30 forward primers served in each of the first two PCR rounds, at ten to eleven cycles apiece. TCRdb re-analysed the multiplex PCR reads in MiXCR, keeping a single row per CDR3 protein. Of about 300,000 distinct CDR3 sequences listed, roughly two thirds are singletons. Germline CDR1 and CDR2: MDHEN and SYDVKM. This CDR3 region has 16 residues.

This sequence was found in a middle-aged man with primary liver carcinoma and hepatitis B virus infection. J is TRBJ2-1 and V is TRBV28; 14 nucleotides line up with TRBD2. Sequences were obtained from peripheral blood. The CDR3 protein is CVRSGLAGGLVDEQFF. CDR3 nucleotide sequence: TGTGTCAGAAGCGGACTAGCGGGAGGTCTTGTGGATGAGCAGTTCTTC.